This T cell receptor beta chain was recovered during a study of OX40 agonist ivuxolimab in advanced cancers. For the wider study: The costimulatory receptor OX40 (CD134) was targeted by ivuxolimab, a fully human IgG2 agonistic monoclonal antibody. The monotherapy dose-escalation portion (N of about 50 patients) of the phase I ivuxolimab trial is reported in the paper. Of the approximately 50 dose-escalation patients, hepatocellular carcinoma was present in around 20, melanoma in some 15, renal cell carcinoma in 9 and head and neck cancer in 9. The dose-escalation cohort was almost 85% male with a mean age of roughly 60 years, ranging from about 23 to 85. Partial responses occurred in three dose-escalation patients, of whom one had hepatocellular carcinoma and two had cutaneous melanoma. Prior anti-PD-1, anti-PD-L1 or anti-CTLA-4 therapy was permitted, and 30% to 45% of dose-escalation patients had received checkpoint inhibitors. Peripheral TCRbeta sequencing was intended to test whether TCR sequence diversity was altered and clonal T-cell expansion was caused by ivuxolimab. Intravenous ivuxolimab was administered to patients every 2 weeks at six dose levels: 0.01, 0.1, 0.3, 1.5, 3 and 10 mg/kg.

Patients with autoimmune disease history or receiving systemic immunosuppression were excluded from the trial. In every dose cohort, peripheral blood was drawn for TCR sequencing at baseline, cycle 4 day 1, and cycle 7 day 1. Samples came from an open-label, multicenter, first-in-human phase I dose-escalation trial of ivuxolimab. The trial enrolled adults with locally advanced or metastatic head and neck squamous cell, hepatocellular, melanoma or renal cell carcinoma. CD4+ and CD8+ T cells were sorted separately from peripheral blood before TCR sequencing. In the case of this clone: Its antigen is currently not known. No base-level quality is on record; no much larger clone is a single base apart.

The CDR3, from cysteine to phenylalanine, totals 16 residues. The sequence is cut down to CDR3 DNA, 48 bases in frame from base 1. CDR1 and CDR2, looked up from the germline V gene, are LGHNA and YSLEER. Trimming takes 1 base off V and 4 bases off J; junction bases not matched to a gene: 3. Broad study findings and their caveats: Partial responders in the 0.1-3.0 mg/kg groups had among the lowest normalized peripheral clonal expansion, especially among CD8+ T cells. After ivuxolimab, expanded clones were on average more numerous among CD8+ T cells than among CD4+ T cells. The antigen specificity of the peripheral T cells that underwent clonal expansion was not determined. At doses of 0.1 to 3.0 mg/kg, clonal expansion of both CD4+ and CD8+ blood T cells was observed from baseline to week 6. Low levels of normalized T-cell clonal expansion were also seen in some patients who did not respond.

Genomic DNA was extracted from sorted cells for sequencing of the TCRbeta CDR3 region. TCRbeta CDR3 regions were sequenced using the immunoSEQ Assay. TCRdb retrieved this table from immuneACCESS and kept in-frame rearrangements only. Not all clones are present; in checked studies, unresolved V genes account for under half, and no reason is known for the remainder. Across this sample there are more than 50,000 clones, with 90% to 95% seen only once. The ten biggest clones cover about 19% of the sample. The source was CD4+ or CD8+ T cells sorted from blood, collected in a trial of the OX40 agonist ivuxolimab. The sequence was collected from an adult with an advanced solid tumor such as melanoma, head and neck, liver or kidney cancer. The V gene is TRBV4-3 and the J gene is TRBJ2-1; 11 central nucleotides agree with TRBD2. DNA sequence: TGCGCCAGCAGCCAAGGTGGGACTAGCGGATACAATGAGCAGTTCTTC. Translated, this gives CASSQGGTSGYNEQFF.